This paragraph reports one T cell receptor beta chain. The antigen it recognizes is unknown. No base quality information exists; no much larger clone differs at one position. CDR1 and CDR2, looked up from the germline V gene (reference sequence), are GTSNPN and SVGIG. V lost 0 bases and J lost 0 bases; the stretch between them is 15 bases long. The CDR3 runs 17 amino acids, cysteine and phenylalanine included. Here the CDR3 DNA is all that survives: 51 bases in frame from base 1. The entire isolated RNA was reverse transcribed using the High Capacity cDNA Reverse Transcription Kit, and thus expressed TCRB transcripts were sequenced. Naive, central memory and regulatory T cell samples underwent deep immunoSEQ sequencing, averaging approximately 3.3 million total reads per sample. After sorted cells were lysed in RLT buffer, RNA was extracted with DNase-treated RNeasy Micro or Mini kits, with the choice depending on cell number. Each cell subset was processed on its own to prevent cross-contamination, while patient and healthy donor samples were processed together. The immunoSEQ multiplex PCR was used to amplify TCRB sequences from cDNA, generating 87-bp fragments that spanned the CDR3 region. Sequencing of the amplicons was done on the Illumina HiSeq platform. The authors' pipeline ran thus. PCR bias was computationally corrected using synthetic template baselines, reads within Hamming distance 2 were collapsed, and singletons that could not be merged were discarded. Reads were aligned against IMGT to assign V, D and J genes, CDR3 length and insertions or deletions at six rearrangement sites. Within each subset, clonotype counts were normalized to the number of sorted cells before true diversity and Gini coefficients were calculated with the tcR R package. Repertoire sharing was quantified using the overlap coefficient calculated on TCRB nucleotide sequences. Out-of-frame TCRB sequences from naive cells were analyzed as a proxy for the pre-selection repertoire. TCRdb carries this immuneACCESS record with in-frame sequences only. Its versions omit some clonotypes, under half of them owing to an unresolved V gene in the studies checked, with the rest unexplained. V, J and clone size derive from that table, while D and trimming were established from the DNA sequence. In all, the sample holds hundreds of thousands of clones, and around 15% of those were seen once. Approximately 0.043% of the sample is in the top ten clones.

Each donor gave one peripheral blood draw, approximately 100 mL on average, collected into heparinised tubes. Naive, central memory, regulatory and stem cell-like memory CD4+ T cells were sorted on a BD FACSAria II using a panel including CD45RO, CCR7, CD25, CD127, CD95 and CD27. Purity was above 95% for every sorted population. PBMCs were separated immediately by Lymphoprep density gradient centrifugation and were stained directly, without being cultured. Samples were stained and sorted in pairs, with one healthy donor and one patient per experiment, so that batch effects were minimized. The record originates from a study of beta chain features in type 1 diabetes (dated by TCRdb to 2016 to 2018). Regarding the research as a whole: Mean age, gender distribution, total cell number and subset yield did not differ between patients and healthy donors. A total of roughly 100,000,000 sorted cells were examined across all samples, and the number of cells per subset was strongly correlated with RNA yield. The study compared TCRB repertoires of sorted circulating CD4+ T cell subsets between recently diagnosed type 1 diabetes patients and matched healthy donors. Naive and central memory subsets were obtained from all 30 or so donors, but regulatory and stem cell-like memory subsets were isolated from only 8 patients and about eight healthy donors.

The full study reports these points: Shorter templates might have been favored by PCR, but patient and control samples were amplified and corrected together, so both groups would have been affected equally by any skew. In all four CD4+ subsets, TCRB CDR3 length was moderately but significantly shorter in type 1 diabetes patients. Because cDNA rather than genomic DNA was sequenced, highly expressing activated cells could have been over-represented, although no difference in activation and CD3 levels was found between groups. Patients with type 1 diabetes made fewer insertions and deleted more nucleotides at VDJ recombination sites, implying thymic rearrangement abnormalities. The naive, central memory and regulatory TCRB repertoires appeared to resemble one another more closely among patients than among healthy donors. Because the HLA sub-analyses included only small numbers of individuals, any influence of HLA type on TCRB rearrangement was left unresolved.

The source is a man aged 18-30 years with type 1 diabetes. The rearranged segments are TRBV30 and TRBJ1-5; confidence is insufficient to name the D gene. The specimen was naive CD4+ T cells from blood. In light of the paper, this sample's cell subset or site label describes: true naive CD4+ T cells. CDR3 reads: CAWSVPGLAASNQPQHF. The DNA is TGTGCCTGGAGTGTACCAGGTCTGGCAGCTAGCAATCAGCCCCAGCATTTT.